Below are 30 T cell receptor beta chains sequenced from a single sample in a study of blood T cell repertoires in COVID-19. Repertoires were generated with immunoSEQ multiplex PCR, while TCRdb's copy carries only in-frame clones and drops some. The sample lists 220,000 or so clones; 65% to 85% were seen once. Specimen: PBMCs or T cells enriched from blood (not recorded which). These receptors came from a woman in her forties who had recovered from COVID-19.

The J gene is TRBJ2-2, the V gene TRBV19; 8 bases are a match to TRBD2. The CDR3 covers 16 residues. CDR1 and CDR2 (germline): LNHDA, SQIVND (reference sequence). With 5 bases clipped from V and 6 bases from J, the junction kept 11 bases outside the gene matches. CDR3 in DNA: TGTGCCAGTAGTTCCGGCTGGGCGGGAGGTCCCGGGGAGCTGTTTTTT. Translation gives CASSSGWAGGPGELFF.

V and J are TRBV18 and TRBJ1-2, with D unclear. CDR3 size: 15 residues. Germline V gene sequence: CDR1 KGHSH, CDR2 LQKENI. Trimming removed 2 bases from V and 4 bases from J, with 14 bases in between. The DNA for the CDR3 is TGTGCCAGCTCACCAAGTTCAGGCAGTAGCTATGGCTACACCTTC. Translation: CASSPSSGSSYGYTF.

The V call is TRBV3-1 (or the pseudogene TRBV3-2), the J call TRBJ2-1, with D possibly TRBD1 on 5 matching bases. CDR3 size: 15 residues. Trimming took off 11 bases at V and 6 bases at J, with 23 bases between the two ends. Germline CDR1 reads LGHDT; CDR2 reads YNNKEL (reference sequence). The DNA for the CDR3 is TGTGCCGGTACCGTTACAGGAAGAGTGGGCAATGAGCAGTTCTTC. Encoded protein: CAGTVTGRVGNEQFF.

The V call is TRBV6-5, the J call TRBJ1-1, with D perhaps TRBD1 (5 bases). V dropped 4 bases and J dropped 8 bases, with 14 bases sitting between them. The CDR3 length is 13 residues. Per the germline V gene, CDR1 is MNHEY and CDR2 is SVGAGI. For the CDR3, the DNA is TGTGCCAGCAGTTTACAGACAGATCGAGAAGCTTTCTTT. It codes for CASSLQTDREAFF.

The chain combines TRBV12-3 or TRBV12-4 with TRBJ1-1; the D is unclear. V lost 0 bases and J lost 11, with 4 bases in between. The CDR3 totals 10 residues. The CDR3 DNA reads as TGTGCCAGCAGTTTAGCGGAGGCTTTCTTT. This encodes CASSLAEAFF.

The CDR3 bases are TGTGCCAGCAGTGAACTAACAGGGTGGGATGGCTACACCTTC. This encodes CASSELTGWDGYTF. The chain carries TRBV25-1 and TRBJ1-2, with D possibly being TRBD1 (6 bases). Germline CDR1 reads MGHDK; CDR2 reads SYGVNS. With 2 bases removed from V and 6 bases from J, the gap between germline ends came to 13 bases. CDR3 length: 14 residues.

In regard to this clone: This CDR3 is also generated by other DNA sequences in the sample. This chain joins TRBV2 and TRBJ1-1; D is unresolved. Per germline, CDR1 SNHLY and CDR2 FYNNEI. CDR3 length: 13 amino acids. V dropped 3 bases and J dropped 2 bases, with 7 bases sitting between them. DNA of the CDR3: TGTGCCAGCAGTGAGGCCCCAAACACTGAAGCTTTCTTT. Protein sequence: CASSEAPNTEAFF.

Note on this clone: One junction end disagrees with the germline gene, perhaps due to a read error. The chain recombines TRBV6-1 with TRBJ1-4; D may be TRBD1 (5 bases). This CDR3 is 14 amino acids long. Germline CDR1 MNHNS, CDR2 SASEGT. The CDR3 sequence: CASTEGSGREKLFF. The CDR3 DNA follows: TGTGCCAGCACTGAAGGTTCAGGGAGGGAAAAACTGTTTTTT.

The table lists this clone with a few counts. At the DNA level, this CDR3 is encoded by other sequences in the same sample as well. The V and J genes are TRBV5-1 and TRBJ1-1, with D maybe TRBD1 (5 bases). V lost 0 bases and J lost 5, with 11 bases in between. Germline V CDR1 and CDR2: SGHRS, YFSETQ. There are 14 residues in the CDR3. CDR3 in DNA: TGCGCCAGCAGCTTGGCCTCGGGGGGTACTGAAGCTTTCTTT. Translated, it gives CASSLASGGTEAFF.

The chain carries TRBV3-1 (or the pseudogene TRBV3-2) and TRBJ1-1; weak D call: TRBD1 (6 bases). Germline loops: CDR1 LGHDT, CDR2 YNNKEL (reference sequence). V was cut by 0 bases and J by 1 base, with 15 bases left in between. The CDR3 is 17 residues long. The CDR3 DNA reads as TGTGCCAGCAGCCAAGACCCCGGTCGGGGGGCGAACACTGAAGCTTTCTTT. Residues: CASSQDPGRGANTEAFF.

The rearrangement joins TRBV19 to TRBJ1-1; TRBD1 matches 8 bases. This CDR3 contains 15 residues. Germline lookup yields CDR1 LNHDA and CDR2 SQIVND (reference sequence). Trimming at V came to 5 bases and at J to 2 bases, leaving 7 bases not matched to a gene. DNA for the CDR3: TGTGCCAGTAGTGCCCAGACAGGGGCCAACACTGAAGCTTTCTTT. It encodes CASSAQTGANTEAFF.

V is TRBV11-3 and J is TRBJ2-7; D call uncertain. Trimming stripped 5 bases from V and 1 base from J, with 6 bases between. Germline V lookup: CDR1 SGHNT, CDR2 YENEEA. The CDR3 has 12 amino acids. The CDR3 loop is CASSPNSYEQYV. CDR3 DNA sequence: TGTGCCAGCAGCCCAAATTCCTACGAGCAGTACGTC.

The chain uses TRBV4-1 and TRBJ1-2; 7 bases are a match to TRBD1. Germline values: CDR1 MGHRA, CDR2 YSYEKL. This CDR3 region has 15 residues. With V trimmed by 4 bases and J by 3 bases, 8 bases remained unmatched. The CDR3 bases are TGCGCCAGCAGCCCAAATAGACAGGGCCACTATGGCTACACCTTC. Its translation: CASSPNRQGHYGYTF.

For the CDR3, the DNA is TGTGCCTGGAGTACCCGGGACAGGGGGCTTGGGAAGCCCCAGCATTTT. Its protein is CAWSTRDRGLGKPQHF. The genes are TRBV30 and TRBJ1-5; TRBD1 matches 12 bases. The J segment lost 8 bases and the V segment lost 2 bases, leaving 10 bases of the junction unmatched. This CDR3 region has 16 residues. Germline values: CDR1 GTSNPN, CDR2 SVGIG (reference sequence).

This clone was detected only a few times. The genes are TRBV15 and TRBJ2-1; D is ambiguous. The CDR3 runs to 12 residues. CDR1 LNHNV and CDR2 YYDKDF come from the germline V gene (reference sequence). V was shortened by 2 bases and J by 10 bases, with 9 bases between the two germline ends. CDR3 coding DNA: TGTGCCACCAGCAGATCCCTAGGCGAGCAGTTCTTC. Translation: CATSRSLGEQFF.

Of note for this clone: The junction does not match germline at one end; this may be a read error. The chain employs TRBV4-1 and TRBJ2-1; D possibly corresponds to TRBD2 (6 bases). CDR3 length equals 16 residues. Per the germline V gene, CDR1 is MGHRA and CDR2 is YSYEKL. The CDR3 loop is CASKTGVAASHNEQFF. The CDR3 region has the DNA TGCGCCAGCAAGACGGGGGTGGCAGCCTCCCACAATGAGCAGTTCTTC.

This clone was seen just once. This sequence joins TRBV19 and TRBJ1-1; possible D gene TRBD1, 6 bases. V was shortened by 5 bases and J by 1 base, with 17 bases between the two germline ends. This CDR3 is built from 16 residues. The germline CDR1 and CDR2 sequences are LNHDA and SQIVND (reference sequence). The CDR3 DNA sequence: TGTGCCAGTAGTGTAAATACAGGGTTGAGGAACACTGAAGCTTTCTTT. Amino acid sequence: CASSVNTGLRNTEAFF. The complete variable domain, with remaining parts taken from reference TRBV19 and TRBJ1-1, reads DGGITQSPKYLFRKEGQNVTLSCEQNLNHDAMYWYRQDPGQGLRLIYYSQIVNDFQKGDIAEGYSVSREKKESFPLTVTSAQKNPTAFYLCASSVNTGLRNTEAFFGQGTRLTVV.

The table lists this clone with a count of one. The chain carries TRBV7-7 and TRBJ1-5; the D is unclear. The CDR3 has 13 residues. The V gene's germline CDR1 is SSHAT and CDR2 FNYEAQ (reference sequence). V was clipped by 5 bases and J by 5 bases, with 10 bases between them. The CDR3 nucleotides read TGTGCCAGCAGCCAAGACATCTATCAGCCCCAGCATTTT. It codes for CASSQDIYQPQHF.

The chain recombines TRBV27 with TRBJ2-1; 15 bases align to TRBD2. The CDR3 extends over 15 amino acids. The junction had 4 bases not matched to a gene; V was cut back by 7 bases and J by 6 bases. CDR1 and CDR2 from the germline V gene are MNHEY and SMNVEV (reference sequence). CDR3 residues: CASTRTSGRANEQFF. CDR3 nucleotide sequence: TGTGCCAGCACCAGGACTAGCGGGAGGGCCAATGAGCAGTTCTTC.

The chain carries TRBV7-2 and TRBJ2-1, with D perhaps matching TRBD2 (6 bases). This CDR3 has 16 amino acids. Germline CDR1 SGHTA, CDR2 FQGNSA. Trimming left V 4 bases short and J 10 bases short, with 23 bases between. The CDR3 is CASSSLGIAALVEQFF. In DNA, the CDR3 is TGTGCCAGCAGCTCCCTGGGGATAGCGGCCTTAGTCGAGCAGTTCTTC.

The V and J genes are TRBV20-1 and TRBJ2-1; 10 nucleotides line up with TRBD2. The CDR3 contains 15 residues. V was pared by 3 bases and J by 2 bases, with 4 bases of the junction left unmatched. The germline CDR1 and CDR2 sequences are DFQATT and SNEGSKA (reference sequence). In nucleotides, the CDR3 is TGCAGTGCTAGTTCTAGCGGGAGAGCCTACAATGAGCAGTTCTTC. As protein: CSASSSGRAYNEQFF.

V is TRBV10-3 and J is TRBJ1-1; possible D gene TRBD1, 6 bases. CDR1 is ENHRY and CDR2 is SYGVKD in the germline V gene. CDR3 length: 13 residues. The V gene lost 4 bases and the J gene lost 4 bases, with 10 bases spanning the gap. CDR3: CAISAGEGTEAFF. In DNA form, the CDR3 reads TGTGCCATCAGTGCAGGGGAGGGCACTGAAGCTTTCTTT.

This rearrangement joins TRBV6-5 to TRBJ2-5; possible D gene TRBD2, 5 bases. In germline, CDR1 is MNHEY, CDR2 SVGAGI. Trimming pared 8 bases from V and 4 bases from J, leaving 8 bases between. The length of the CDR3 is 11 residues. CDR3 sequence (DNA): TGTGCCAGCTCAGAGGGAGAGACCCAGTACTTC. It yields the protein CASSEGETQYF.

The V call is TRBV4-2, the J call TRBJ2-7; 7 bases are shared with TRBD2. V was pared by 2 bases and J by 3 bases, with 4 bases of the junction left unmatched. Germline CDR1 reads LGHNA; CDR2 reads YNFKEQ. The length of the CDR3 is 14 residues. The CDR3: CASSQWASGYEQYF. The CDR3, as DNA: TGTGCCAGCAGCCAATGGGCTAGCGGCTACGAGCAGTACTTC.

The table lists this clone with a few counts. This chain connects TRBV7-2 to TRBJ2-3; 10 bases match TRBD2. The V and J ends lost 2 bases and 4 bases, in that order; junction bases with no gene match: 9. CDR1 and CDR2 from the germline V gene are SGHTA and FQGNSA. CDR3 length equals 17 residues. CDR3 nucleotides: TGTGCCAGCAGCTTAACGGGAGCGGGAGGGCCCTCAGATACGCAGTATTTT. It is translated as CASSLTGAGGPSDTQYF. The full variable domain, with the rest looked up from reference TRBV7-2 and TRBJ2-3, is GAGVSQSPSNKVTEKGKDVELRCDPISGHTALYWYRQSLGQGLEFLIYFQGNSAPDKSGLPSDRFSAERTGGSVSTLTIQRTQQEDSAVYLCASSLTGAGGPSDTQYFGPGTRLTVL.

This rearrangement joins TRBV7-3 to TRBJ2-1, with 9 bases matching TRBD2. Germline lookup yields CDR1 SGHTA and CDR2 FQGTGA. V lost 5 bases to trimming and J lost 11 bases; unmatched junction nucleotides: 10. The CDR3 loop spans 14 amino acids. DNA of the CDR3: TGTGCCAGCAGCCAGGGACTAGCCTCCGTCAAGCAGTTCTTC. Translation gives CASSQGLASVKQFF.

The chain employs TRBV28 and TRBJ2-1, with a tentative D call TRBD2 (5 bases). The germline V and J ends were trimmed by 4 bases and 4 bases, with 17 bases remaining between them. There are 16 residues in the CDR3. Germline CDR1 MDHEN, CDR2 SYDVKM. The CDR3 bases are TGTGCCAGCAGTTCCGCCCGGGGTGGGAGATACAATGAGCAGTTCTTC. Translated: CASSSARGGRYNEQFF.

The chain recombines TRBV4-3 with TRBJ1-1; no definite D call. CDR1 and CDR2 (germline): LGHNA, YSLEER. Trimming shortened V by 1 base and J by 0 bases, and 9 bases separated the two germline ends. This CDR3 is built from 15 residues. DNA of the CDR3: TGCGCCAGCAGCCAAGTATACAGTTTGAACACTGAAGCTTTCTTT. As protein: CASSQVYSLNTEAFF.

The V and J genes are TRBV12-3 or TRBV12-4 and TRBJ2-1; D may be TRBD2 (6 bases). The length of the CDR3 is 13 residues. Deletions cut 7 bases from V and 7 bases from J, with 14 bases between. Written as DNA, the CDR3 is TGTGCCAGCACCCTCCTGGGGAGGAATGAGCAGTTCTTC. Its translation: CASTLLGRNEQFF.

There are a few counts of this clone. This chain joins TRBV3-1 (or the pseudogene TRBV3-2) and TRBJ2-1; D not resolved. Germline values: CDR1 LGHDT, CDR2 YNNKEL (reference sequence). The CDR3 runs 14 residues. V was trimmed by 0 bases and J by 5 bases, leaving 8 bases between them. CDR3 in amino acids: CASSQDPEDNEQFF. In nucleotides, the CDR3 is TGTGCCAGCAGCCAAGACCCAGAGGACAATGAGCAGTTCTTC.